The T cell receptor (beta chain) described here comes from a study of cytomegalovirus exposure and HLA in healthy donors. The study's findings and limits: A missense variant in DCLRE1C was later tied to TCR beta V- and J-gene trimming. As a later analysis revealed, the rate of TCR association differed by HLA locus, with DRB1 most and HLA-C fewest. Donors belonging to an Asian-associated ancestry cluster reportedly showed fewer N-insertions in productive TCRs than the roughly 680-donor mean, according to what a later analysis found.

Concerning this clone itself: Its antigen is unidentified.

PCR used 60 Vbeta primers and 13 Jbeta primers. TCRdb's table, derived via immunoSEQ multiplex PCR, lists solely in-frame clones and lacks some. In total, the table holds nearly 200,000 clones. CDR1 and CDR2 from the germline V gene are MGHRA and YSYEKL. Trimming stripped 0 bases from V and 0 bases from J, with 9 bases between. This CDR3 is 16 amino acids long. Sampled while nominally healthy, donors likely had unrecorded immune exposures. Sequenced sample: PBMCs. The receptor comes from a boy between 10 and 17 years old in good health and CMV-seronegative. This chain connects TRBV4-1 to TRBJ1-5, with a tentative D call TRBD1 (6 bases). The CDR3 sequence: CASSQDRGGSNQPQHF. CDR3 DNA: TGCGCCAGCAGCCAAGATAGAGGGGGTAGCAATCAGCCCCAGCATTTT.